The present T cell receptor beta chain was sequenced within a study of OX40 agonist ivuxolimab in advanced cancers. Sequenced by immunoSEQ multiplex PCR; TCRdb stores in-frame clones only, minus some. The sample holds some 35,000 clones; 70% to 80% are singletons and the top ten take over 9.5%. Autoimmune disease history or systemic immunosuppression disqualified patients. Source: CD4+ or CD8+ T cells sorted from blood, taken in a trial of the OX40 agonist ivuxolimab. This clonotype was sampled from an adult with an advanced solid tumor such as melanoma, head and neck, liver or kidney cancer.

The CDR3 here is CASSLSAGSPGVDTQYF. For the CDR3, the DNA is TGCGCCAGCAGCTTGAGCGCAGGGTCCCCAGGGGTAGATACGCAGTATTTT. The chain links TRBV5-1 to TRBJ2-3; D might be TRBD1 (6 bases). The CDR3 covers 17 residues. The V gene lost 1 base and the J gene lost 5 bases, with 20 bases spanning the gap. Germline V gene lookup returns CDR1 SGHRS and CDR2 YFSETQ.